A single sample is the source of the 13 T cell receptor beta chains below, sequenced in a study of T cell responses to AZD1222 COVID-19 vaccine. The protocol was immunoSEQ multiplex PCR, while the TCRdb copy is restricted to in-frame clones and leaves out a portion. The table includes 150,000 to 200,000 clones, 88% detected once. Material: peripheral blood, obtained 28 days after the second AZD1222 dose. These receptors all stem from an adult who received the AZD1222 COVID-19 vaccine.

In the case of this clone: The sample holds other DNA sequences that translate to the same CDR3. The DNA of the CDR3 is TGTGCCAGCAGTCCCCGGGGCACTGAAGCTTTCTTT. Translation: CASSPRGTEAFF. The chain uses TRBV27 and TRBJ1-1; D unresolved. V lost 5 bases and J 4 bases, leaving 8 bases between the germline ends. Per the germline V gene, CDR1 is MNHEY and CDR2 is SMNVEV (reference sequence). The CDR3 has 12 residues.

The chain has TRBV7-9 and TRBJ2-3; 15 nucleotides match TRBD2. Germline V gene lookup returns CDR1 SEHNR and CDR2 FQNEAQ (reference sequence). With V trimmed by 3 bases and J by 4 bases, 11 bases remained unmatched. The CDR3 sequence is 19 residues long. This CDR3 is CASSFPGLAGGPRADTQYF. The CDR3 DNA follows: TGTGCCAGCAGCTTCCCCGGACTAGCGGGAGGGCCAAGGGCAGATACGCAGTATTTT.

J is TRBJ1-2 and V is TRBV4-1; D is uncertain. Trimming took 5 bases from V and 0 from J, leaving 13 bases between them. Germline CDR1 and CDR2: MGHRA and YSYEKL. CDR3 length: 15 amino acids. The DNA of the CDR3 is TGCGCCAGCAGCGAAGCCGGGAGCACTAACTATGGCTACACCTTC. The encoded protein is CASSEAGSTNYGYTF.

The chain is built from TRBV28 and TRBJ1-5; D gene unclear. This CDR3 is built from 15 residues. Germline CDR1 MDHEN, CDR2 SYDVKM. Trimming pared 1 base from V and 4 bases from J, leaving 11 bases between. As DNA, the CDR3 is TGTGCCAGCAGTTTATCTCCCACCCCAAATCAGCCCCAGCATTTT. It encodes CASSLSPTPNQPQHF.

The genes are TRBV6-5 and TRBJ1-1; maybe TRBD1 (5 bases). Germline V gives CDR1 MNHEY, CDR2 SVGAGI. The CDR3 has 16 amino acids. V lost 4 bases and J lost 5, with 20 bases in between. The CDR3 loop is CASSSPGQTRFTEAFF. Written as DNA, the CDR3 is TGTGCCAGCAGTTCCCCAGGACAAACCAGATTTACTGAAGCTTTCTTT.

The chain carries TRBV28 and TRBJ2-7; the match to TRBD1 covers 11 bases. The CDR3 loop spans 14 amino acids. CDR1 is MDHEN and CDR2 is SYDVKM in the germline V gene. After removal of 7 bases from V and 4 bases from J, the junction contained 6 bases not matched to a gene. The CDR3 reads CASTPGQGVYEQYF. CDR3 DNA sequence: TGTGCCAGCACCCCGGGACAGGGGGTGTACGAGCAGTACTTC. The full variable domain, rest sourced from reference TRBV28 and TRBJ2-7, is DVKVTQSSRYLVKRTGEKVFLECVQDMDHENMFWYRQDPGLGLRLIYFSYDVKMKEKGDIPEGYSVSREKKERFSLILESASTNQTSMYLCASTPGQGVYEQYFGPGTRLTVT.

This chain joins TRBV6-5 and TRBJ1-1, with D possibly being TRBD1 (5 bases). V lost 5 bases and J lost 0, with 13 bases in between. This CDR3 contains 15 residues. Germline CDR1 is MNHEY and CDR2 is SVGAGI. CDR3 loop: CASSTGPHLNTEAFF. The CDR3 DNA sequence: TGTGCCAGCAGTACGGGACCCCACTTGAACACTGAAGCTTTCTTT.

The rearrangement joins TRBV3-1 (or the pseudogene TRBV3-2) to TRBJ2-7; maybe TRBD1 (6 bases). Trimming took off 4 bases at V and 2 bases at J, with 9 bases between the two ends. The CDR3 sequence is 13 residues long. Germline assignment: CDR1 LGHDT and CDR2 YNNKEL (reference sequence). The CDR3 reads CASSPWTAYEQYF. CDR3 bases: TGTGCCAGCAGCCCCTGGACAGCCTACGAGCAGTACTTC.

V is TRBV25-1 and J is TRBJ2-7; a weak D match, TRBD1 (5 bases). Germline values: CDR1 MGHDK, CDR2 SYGVNS. V was shortened by 1 base and J by 2 bases, with 15 bases between the two germline ends. The CDR3 sequence is 16 residues long. CDR3 residues: CASSEFPHLGAYEQYF. CDR3 DNA: TGTGCCAGCAGTGAATTCCCTCATCTAGGGGCCTACGAGCAGTACTTC.

J is TRBJ2-5 and V is TRBV20-1; D not resolved. From germline, CDR1 is DFQATT and CDR2 SNEGSKA (reference sequence). The CDR3 contains 11 residues. The ends were cut back, 3 bases at V and 5 bases at J, with 7 bases in the middle. The CDR3 loop reads CSARASETQYF. The CDR3 DNA is TGCAGTGCTAGGGCCTCGGAGACCCAGTACTTC.

The rearrangement joins TRBV30 to TRBJ1-3; D unclear. Germline V lookup: CDR1 GTSNPN, CDR2 SVGIG (reference sequence). The CDR3 spans 14 residues. V shed 7 bases and J shed 0 bases, with 13 bases lying between them. As DNA, the CDR3 is TGTGCCTCTGTGACCGAAGGCTCTGGAAACACCATATATTTT. It translates to CASVTEGSGNTIYF.

V usage is TRBV19 and J usage is TRBJ1-1, with D possibly being TRBD1 (5 bases). The V and J ends lost 5 bases and 11 bases respectively, with 15 bases between them. Germline lookup yields CDR1 LNHDA and CDR2 SQIVND (reference sequence). The length of the CDR3 is 12 residues. CDR3 residues: CASSPLGGEAFF. The DNA of the CDR3 is TGTGCCAGTAGTCCCCTCGGAGGGGAGGCTTTCTTT.

J is TRBJ2-7 and V is TRBV5-5; D tentatively reads TRBD1 or TRBD2 (5 bases each). Germline values: CDR1 SGHKS, CDR2 YYEKEE (reference sequence). The CDR3 spans 14 residues. V lost 4 bases and J lost 2, with 13 bases in between. The CDR3 protein is CASSPRDGAYEQYF. CDR3 bases: TGTGCCAGCAGCCCCCGGGACGGCGCCTACGAGCAGTACTTC.